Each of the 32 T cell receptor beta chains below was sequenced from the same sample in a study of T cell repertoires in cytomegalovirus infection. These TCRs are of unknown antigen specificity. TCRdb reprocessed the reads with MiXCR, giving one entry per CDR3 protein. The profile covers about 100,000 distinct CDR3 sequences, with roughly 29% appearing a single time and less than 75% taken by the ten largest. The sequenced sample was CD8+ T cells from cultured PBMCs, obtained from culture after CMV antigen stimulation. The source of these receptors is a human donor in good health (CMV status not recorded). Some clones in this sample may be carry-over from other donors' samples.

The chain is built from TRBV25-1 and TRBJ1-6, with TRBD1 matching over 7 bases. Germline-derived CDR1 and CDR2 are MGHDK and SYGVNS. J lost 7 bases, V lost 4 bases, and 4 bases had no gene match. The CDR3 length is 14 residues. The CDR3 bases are TGTGCCAGCAGTGCCACGGGACAGAATTCACCCCTCCACTTT. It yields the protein CASSATGQNSPLHF.

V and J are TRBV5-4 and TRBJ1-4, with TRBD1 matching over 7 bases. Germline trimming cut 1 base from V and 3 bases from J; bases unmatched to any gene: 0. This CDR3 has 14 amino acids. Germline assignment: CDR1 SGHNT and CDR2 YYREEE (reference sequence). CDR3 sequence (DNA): TGTGCCAGCAGCTTGACAGGGGCTAATGAAAAACTGTTTTTT. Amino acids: CASSLTGANEKLFF.

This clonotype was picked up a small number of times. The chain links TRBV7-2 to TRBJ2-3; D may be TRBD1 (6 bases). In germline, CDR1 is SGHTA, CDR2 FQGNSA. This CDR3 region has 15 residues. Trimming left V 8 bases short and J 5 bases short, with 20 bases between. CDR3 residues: CASCALLGAIDTQYF. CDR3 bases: TGTGCCAGCTGCGCCCTATTGGGGGCAATAGATACGCAGTATTTT.

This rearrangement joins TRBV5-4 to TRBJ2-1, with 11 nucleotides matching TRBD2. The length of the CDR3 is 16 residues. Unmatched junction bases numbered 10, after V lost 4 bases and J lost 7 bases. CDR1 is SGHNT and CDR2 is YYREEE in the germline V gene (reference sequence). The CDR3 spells CASSQHLAGGGNEQFF. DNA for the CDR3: TGTGCCAGCAGCCAACACTTAGCGGGGGGGGGGAATGAGCAGTTCTTC.

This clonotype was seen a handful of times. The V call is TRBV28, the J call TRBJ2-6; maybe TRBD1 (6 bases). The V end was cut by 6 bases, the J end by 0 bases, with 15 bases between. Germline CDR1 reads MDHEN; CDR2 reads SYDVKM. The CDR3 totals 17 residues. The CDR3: CASRRRQVSSGANVLTF. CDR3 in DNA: TGTGCCAGCAGGAGAAGACAGGTTAGCTCTGGGGCCAACGTCCTGACTTTC.

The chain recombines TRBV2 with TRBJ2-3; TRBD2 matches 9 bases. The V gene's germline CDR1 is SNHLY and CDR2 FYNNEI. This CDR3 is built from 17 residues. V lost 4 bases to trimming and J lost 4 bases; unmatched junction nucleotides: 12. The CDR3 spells CASSASLGGGASDTQYF. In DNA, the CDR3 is TGTGCCAGCAGTGCCTCTCTTGGCGGGGGGGCGTCAGATACGCAGTATTTT.

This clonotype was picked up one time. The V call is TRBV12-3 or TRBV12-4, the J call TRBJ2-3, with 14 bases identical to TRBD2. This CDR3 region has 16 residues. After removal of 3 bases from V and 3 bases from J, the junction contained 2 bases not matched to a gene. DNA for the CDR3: TGTGCCAGCAGTTTGACTAGCGGGGGGGTAACAGATACGCAGTATTTT. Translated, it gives CASSLTSGGVTDTQYF.

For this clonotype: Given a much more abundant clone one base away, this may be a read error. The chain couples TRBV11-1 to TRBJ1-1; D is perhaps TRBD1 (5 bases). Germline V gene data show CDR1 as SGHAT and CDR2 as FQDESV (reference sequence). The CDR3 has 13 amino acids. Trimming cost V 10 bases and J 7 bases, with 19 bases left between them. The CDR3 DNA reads TGTGCCAACAGGCGCGGGGCGGCCCTTGAAGCTTTCTTT. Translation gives CANRRGAALEAFF.

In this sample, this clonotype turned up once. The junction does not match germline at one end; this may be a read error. This CDR3 reads CALRTGDSLGTGELFF. In DNA form, the CDR3 reads TGTGCCCTCAGGACGGGGGACTCGCTAGGCACCGGGGAGCTGTTTTTT. The chain is built from TRBV10-3 and TRBJ2-2; a possible D gene is TRBD2 (6 bases). Germline CDR1 reads ENHRY; CDR2 reads SYGVKD. CDR3 length equals 16 residues.

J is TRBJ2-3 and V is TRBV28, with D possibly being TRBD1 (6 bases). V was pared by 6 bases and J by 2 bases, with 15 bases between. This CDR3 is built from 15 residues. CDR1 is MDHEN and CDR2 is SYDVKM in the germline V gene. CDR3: CASSLARGNTDTQYF. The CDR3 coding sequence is TGTGCCAGCAGCTTGGCCAGGGGAAACACAGATACGCAGTATTTT.

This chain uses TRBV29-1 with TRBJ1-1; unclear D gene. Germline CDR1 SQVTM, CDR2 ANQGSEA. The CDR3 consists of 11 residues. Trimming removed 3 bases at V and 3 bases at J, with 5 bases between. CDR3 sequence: CSVDDYTEAFF. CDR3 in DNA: TGCAGCGTTGATGACTACACTGAAGCTTTCTTT. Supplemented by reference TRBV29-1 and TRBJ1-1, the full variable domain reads SAVISQKPSRDICQRGTSLTIQCQVDSQVTMMFWYRQQPGQSLTLIATANQGSEATYESGFVIDKFPISRPNLTFSTLTVSNMSPEDSSIYLCSVDDYTEAFFGQGTRLTVV.

The CDR3 reads CASSGTVNTGELFF. For the CDR3, the DNA is TGTGCCAGCAGCGGGACAGTTAACACCGGGGAGCTGTTTTTT. The chain joins TRBV7-3 to TRBJ2-2, with 7 bases lining up with TRBD1. Germline V gene sequence: CDR1 SGHTA, CDR2 FQGTGA. Trimming removed 5 bases from V and 2 bases from J; junction bases left unmatched: 2. This CDR3 has 14 amino acids.

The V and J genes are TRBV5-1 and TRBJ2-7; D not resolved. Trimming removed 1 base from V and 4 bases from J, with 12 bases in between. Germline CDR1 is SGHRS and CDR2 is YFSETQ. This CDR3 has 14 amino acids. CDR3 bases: TGCGCCAGCAGCTTGAGTTCGGACCAGTACGAGCAGTACTTC. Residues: CASSLSSDQYEQYF.

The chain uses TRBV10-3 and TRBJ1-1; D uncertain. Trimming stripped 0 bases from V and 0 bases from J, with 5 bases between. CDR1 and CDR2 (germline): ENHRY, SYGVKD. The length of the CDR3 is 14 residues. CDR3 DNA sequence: TGTGCCATCAGTGAGTCGGGGATGAACACTGAAGCTTTCTTT. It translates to CAISESGMNTEAFF.

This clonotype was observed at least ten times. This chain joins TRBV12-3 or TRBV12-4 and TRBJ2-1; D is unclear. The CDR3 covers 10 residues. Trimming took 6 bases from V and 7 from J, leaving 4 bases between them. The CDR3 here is CASRGNEQFF. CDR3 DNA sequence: TGTGCCAGCAGGGGGAATGAGCAGTTCTTC.

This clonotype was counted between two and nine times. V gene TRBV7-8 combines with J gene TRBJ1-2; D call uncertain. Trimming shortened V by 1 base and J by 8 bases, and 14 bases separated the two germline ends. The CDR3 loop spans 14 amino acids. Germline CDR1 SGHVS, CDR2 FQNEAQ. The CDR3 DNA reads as TGTGCCAGCAGCTTAGTTGAACCCACAAGAGGCTACACCTTC. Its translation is CASSLVEPTRGYTF.

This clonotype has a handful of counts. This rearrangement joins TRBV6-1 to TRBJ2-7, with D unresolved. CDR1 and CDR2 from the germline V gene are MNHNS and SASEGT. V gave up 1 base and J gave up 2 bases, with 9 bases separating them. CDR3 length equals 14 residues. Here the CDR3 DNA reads TGTGCCAGCAGTGAAGAGTTGTCGCCCTACGAGCAGTACTTC. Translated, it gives CASSEELSPYEQYF.

The CDR3, as DNA: TGTGCCAGCAGTTCCGGTACAGCGGGGGACGAGCAGTACTTC. It codes for CASSSGTAGDEQYF. The chain links TRBV5-4 to TRBJ2-7; 8 nucleotides match TRBD2. Trimming cost V 5 bases and J 5 bases; bases outside gene matches: 9. The germline gives CDR1 SGHNT, CDR2 YYREEE (reference sequence). This CDR3 has 14 amino acids.

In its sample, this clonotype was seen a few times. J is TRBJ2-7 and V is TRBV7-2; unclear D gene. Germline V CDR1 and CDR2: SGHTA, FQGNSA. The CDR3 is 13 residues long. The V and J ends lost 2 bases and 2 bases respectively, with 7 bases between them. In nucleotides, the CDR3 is TGTGCCAGCAGCTTACAGGTTGCCTACGAGCAGTACTTC. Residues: CASSLQVAYEQYF.

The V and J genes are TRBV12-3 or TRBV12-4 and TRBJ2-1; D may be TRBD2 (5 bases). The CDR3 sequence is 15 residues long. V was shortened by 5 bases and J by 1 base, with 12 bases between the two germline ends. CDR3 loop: CASSPIRGSYNEQFF. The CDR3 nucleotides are TGTGCCAGCAGTCCGATAAGAGGGTCCTACAATGAGCAGTTCTTC.

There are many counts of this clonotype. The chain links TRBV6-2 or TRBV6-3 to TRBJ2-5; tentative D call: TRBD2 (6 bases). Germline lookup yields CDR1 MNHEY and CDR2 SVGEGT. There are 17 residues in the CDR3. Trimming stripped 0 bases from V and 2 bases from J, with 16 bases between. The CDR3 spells CASSYSKLLAGQETQYF. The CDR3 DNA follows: TGTGCCAGCAGTTACTCGAAGCTACTAGCAGGTCAAGAGACCCAGTACTTC.

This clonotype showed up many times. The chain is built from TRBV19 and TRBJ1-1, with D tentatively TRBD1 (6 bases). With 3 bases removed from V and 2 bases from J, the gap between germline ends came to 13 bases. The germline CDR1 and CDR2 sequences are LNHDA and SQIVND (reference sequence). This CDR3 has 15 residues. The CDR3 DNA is TGTGCCAGTAGTATCCCTGGACAGCGAAACACTGAAGCTTTCTTT. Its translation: CASSIPGQRNTEAFF.

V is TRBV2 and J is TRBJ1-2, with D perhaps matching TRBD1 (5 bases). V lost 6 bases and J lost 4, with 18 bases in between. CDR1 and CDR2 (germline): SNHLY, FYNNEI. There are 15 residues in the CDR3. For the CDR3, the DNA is TGTGCCAGCAGCCCGGGACTCACAAAGGGCTATGGCTACACCTTC. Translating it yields CASSPGLTKGYGYTF.

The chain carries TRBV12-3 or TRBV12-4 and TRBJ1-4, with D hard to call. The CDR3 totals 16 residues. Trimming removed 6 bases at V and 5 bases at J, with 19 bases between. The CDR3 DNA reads TGTGCCAGCAGCCCCTTGGTCGCCCCAAGAAATGAAAAACTGTTTTTT. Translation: CASSPLVAPRNEKLFF.

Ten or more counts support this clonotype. The DNA of the CDR3 is TGTGCCACCCAGACAGCTCCTACTAACTATGGCTACACCTTC. Its protein product is CATQTAPTNYGYTF. V and J are TRBV10-3 and TRBJ1-2, with TRBD1 as a possible D gene (5 bases). There are 14 residues in the CDR3. Trimming shortened V by 10 bases and J by 0 bases, and 15 bases separated the two germline ends. The germline V gene has CDR1 ENHRY and CDR2 SYGVKD.

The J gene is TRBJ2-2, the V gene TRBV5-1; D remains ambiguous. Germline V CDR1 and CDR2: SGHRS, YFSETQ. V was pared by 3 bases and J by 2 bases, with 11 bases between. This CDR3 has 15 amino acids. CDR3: CASSYGSTNTGELFF. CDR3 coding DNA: TGCGCCAGCAGCTATGGATCAACCAACACCGGGGAGCTGTTTTTT.

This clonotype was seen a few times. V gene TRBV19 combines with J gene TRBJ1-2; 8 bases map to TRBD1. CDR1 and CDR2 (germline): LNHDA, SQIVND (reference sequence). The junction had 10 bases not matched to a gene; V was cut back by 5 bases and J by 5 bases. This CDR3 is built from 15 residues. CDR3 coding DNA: TGTGCCAGTAGTGGACCTATGACAGGGGCTTATGGCTACACCTTC. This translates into CASSGPMTGAYGYTF.

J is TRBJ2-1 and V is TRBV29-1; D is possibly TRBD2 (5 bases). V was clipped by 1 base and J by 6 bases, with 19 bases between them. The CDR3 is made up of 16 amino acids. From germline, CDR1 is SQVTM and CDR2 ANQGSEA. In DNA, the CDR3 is TGCAGCGTTGAAGCTCCCGACCCTATAGCGTTCAATGAGCAGTTCTTC. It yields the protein CSVEAPDPIAFNEQFF.

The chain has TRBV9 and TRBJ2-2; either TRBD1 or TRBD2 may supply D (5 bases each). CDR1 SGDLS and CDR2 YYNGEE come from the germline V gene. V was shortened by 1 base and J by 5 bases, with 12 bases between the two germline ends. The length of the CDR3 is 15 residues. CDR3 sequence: CASSVTGAPTGELFF. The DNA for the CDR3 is TGTGCCAGCAGCGTAACCGGGGCGCCGACCGGGGAGCTGTTTTTT.

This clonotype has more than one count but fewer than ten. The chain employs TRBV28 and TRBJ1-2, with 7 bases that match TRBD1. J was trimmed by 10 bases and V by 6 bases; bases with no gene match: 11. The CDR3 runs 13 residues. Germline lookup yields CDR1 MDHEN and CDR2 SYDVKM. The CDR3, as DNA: TGTGCCAGCAGAAAGAAAGGGACAGCGGACTACACCTTC. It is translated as CASRKKGTADYTF.

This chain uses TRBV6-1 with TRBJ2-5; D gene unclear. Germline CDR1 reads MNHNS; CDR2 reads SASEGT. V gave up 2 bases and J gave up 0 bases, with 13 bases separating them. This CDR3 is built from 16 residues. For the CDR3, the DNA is TGTGCCAGCAGTGAATTCAAGACATATGACCAAGAGACCCAGTACTTC. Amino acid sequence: CASSEFKTYDQETQYF.

The CDR3 nucleotides are TGTGCCAGCAGTTACTCCCTCTCCTACGAGCAGTACTTC. This sequence encodes CASSYSLSYEQYF. This sequence joins TRBV6-6 and TRBJ2-7; D gene unclear. The germline V gene encodes CDR1 MNHNY and CDR2 SVGAGI (reference sequence). Trimming removed 0 bases from V and 0 bases from J, with 3 bases in between. The CDR3 has 13 residues.